This T cell receptor (beta chain) was sequenced for a study of shared clonotypes between healthy human individuals. General study points: The study sampled only blood, and tissue repertoires likely differ.

With ten immunoSEQ deep assay plates, unsorted PBMC DNA underwent sequencing. Assay used: immunoSEQ multiplex PCR; TCRdb lists only in-frame clones, some missing. The table has about 560,000 clones, around 78% seen once. The donor population consisted of healthy HIV-negative adults with no recent acute infections or vaccinations. Samples left unsorted employed roughly 90 million PBMCs for genomic DNA. V lost 1 base and J 4 bases, leaving 5 bases between the germline ends. The CDR3 sequence is 14 residues long. Germline values: CDR1 MDHEN, CDR2 SYDVKM. A word on this clone: Its antigen remains unknown.

V usage is TRBV28 and J usage is TRBJ1-6; D call uncertain. The clonotype was recovered from a woman aged 40 to 50 in good health. Some clones in this sample may be carry-over from other donors' samples. Sample: PBMCs. DNA of the CDR3: TGTGCCAGCAGTTTATCCGGGTATAATTCACCCCTCCACTTT. It translates to CASSLSGYNSPLHF.